This T cell receptor beta chain is from a study of cytomegalovirus exposure and HLA in healthy donors. Whole-study findings and limits: Earlier results showed most TCR beta V segments being productive about 87% or about 30% of the time. Associated with HLA alleles at 0.05 false discovery rate in a later analysis were some 16,000 TCR beta sequences. Usually a TCR sequence was rare, but some public TCRs were found in many donors.

Germline V gives CDR1 SEHNR, CDR2 FQNEAQ (reference sequence). CDR3 size: 16 residues. V lost 5 bases and J 0 bases, leaving 14 bases between the germline ends. This clone was recorded a few times. Its antigen is unidentified. The PCR employed 60 Vbeta primers together with 13 Jbeta primers. Under the authors' procedure: In a later analysis, the count reached 75 million to 90 million unique TCR beta chains, with about 10 million shared. Measured with immunoSEQ multiplex PCR; TCRdb has only the in-frame clones, and not every one. Clonal size and the V and J genes are those of that table, whereas D and trimming came from the DNA. The sample lists more than 30,000 clones, roughly two thirds seen once, with 10% in the top ten.

This receptor was identified in a man in his forties or fifties in good health and CMV-seropositive. Sequences were obtained from PBMCs. The chain joins TRBV7-9 to TRBJ2-1, with a weak D call TRBD1 (6 bases). CDR3 bases: TGTGCCAGCAGCATTGCGACAGGAAGCTCCTACAATGAGCAGTTCTTC. Its translation: CASSIATGSSYNEQFF.